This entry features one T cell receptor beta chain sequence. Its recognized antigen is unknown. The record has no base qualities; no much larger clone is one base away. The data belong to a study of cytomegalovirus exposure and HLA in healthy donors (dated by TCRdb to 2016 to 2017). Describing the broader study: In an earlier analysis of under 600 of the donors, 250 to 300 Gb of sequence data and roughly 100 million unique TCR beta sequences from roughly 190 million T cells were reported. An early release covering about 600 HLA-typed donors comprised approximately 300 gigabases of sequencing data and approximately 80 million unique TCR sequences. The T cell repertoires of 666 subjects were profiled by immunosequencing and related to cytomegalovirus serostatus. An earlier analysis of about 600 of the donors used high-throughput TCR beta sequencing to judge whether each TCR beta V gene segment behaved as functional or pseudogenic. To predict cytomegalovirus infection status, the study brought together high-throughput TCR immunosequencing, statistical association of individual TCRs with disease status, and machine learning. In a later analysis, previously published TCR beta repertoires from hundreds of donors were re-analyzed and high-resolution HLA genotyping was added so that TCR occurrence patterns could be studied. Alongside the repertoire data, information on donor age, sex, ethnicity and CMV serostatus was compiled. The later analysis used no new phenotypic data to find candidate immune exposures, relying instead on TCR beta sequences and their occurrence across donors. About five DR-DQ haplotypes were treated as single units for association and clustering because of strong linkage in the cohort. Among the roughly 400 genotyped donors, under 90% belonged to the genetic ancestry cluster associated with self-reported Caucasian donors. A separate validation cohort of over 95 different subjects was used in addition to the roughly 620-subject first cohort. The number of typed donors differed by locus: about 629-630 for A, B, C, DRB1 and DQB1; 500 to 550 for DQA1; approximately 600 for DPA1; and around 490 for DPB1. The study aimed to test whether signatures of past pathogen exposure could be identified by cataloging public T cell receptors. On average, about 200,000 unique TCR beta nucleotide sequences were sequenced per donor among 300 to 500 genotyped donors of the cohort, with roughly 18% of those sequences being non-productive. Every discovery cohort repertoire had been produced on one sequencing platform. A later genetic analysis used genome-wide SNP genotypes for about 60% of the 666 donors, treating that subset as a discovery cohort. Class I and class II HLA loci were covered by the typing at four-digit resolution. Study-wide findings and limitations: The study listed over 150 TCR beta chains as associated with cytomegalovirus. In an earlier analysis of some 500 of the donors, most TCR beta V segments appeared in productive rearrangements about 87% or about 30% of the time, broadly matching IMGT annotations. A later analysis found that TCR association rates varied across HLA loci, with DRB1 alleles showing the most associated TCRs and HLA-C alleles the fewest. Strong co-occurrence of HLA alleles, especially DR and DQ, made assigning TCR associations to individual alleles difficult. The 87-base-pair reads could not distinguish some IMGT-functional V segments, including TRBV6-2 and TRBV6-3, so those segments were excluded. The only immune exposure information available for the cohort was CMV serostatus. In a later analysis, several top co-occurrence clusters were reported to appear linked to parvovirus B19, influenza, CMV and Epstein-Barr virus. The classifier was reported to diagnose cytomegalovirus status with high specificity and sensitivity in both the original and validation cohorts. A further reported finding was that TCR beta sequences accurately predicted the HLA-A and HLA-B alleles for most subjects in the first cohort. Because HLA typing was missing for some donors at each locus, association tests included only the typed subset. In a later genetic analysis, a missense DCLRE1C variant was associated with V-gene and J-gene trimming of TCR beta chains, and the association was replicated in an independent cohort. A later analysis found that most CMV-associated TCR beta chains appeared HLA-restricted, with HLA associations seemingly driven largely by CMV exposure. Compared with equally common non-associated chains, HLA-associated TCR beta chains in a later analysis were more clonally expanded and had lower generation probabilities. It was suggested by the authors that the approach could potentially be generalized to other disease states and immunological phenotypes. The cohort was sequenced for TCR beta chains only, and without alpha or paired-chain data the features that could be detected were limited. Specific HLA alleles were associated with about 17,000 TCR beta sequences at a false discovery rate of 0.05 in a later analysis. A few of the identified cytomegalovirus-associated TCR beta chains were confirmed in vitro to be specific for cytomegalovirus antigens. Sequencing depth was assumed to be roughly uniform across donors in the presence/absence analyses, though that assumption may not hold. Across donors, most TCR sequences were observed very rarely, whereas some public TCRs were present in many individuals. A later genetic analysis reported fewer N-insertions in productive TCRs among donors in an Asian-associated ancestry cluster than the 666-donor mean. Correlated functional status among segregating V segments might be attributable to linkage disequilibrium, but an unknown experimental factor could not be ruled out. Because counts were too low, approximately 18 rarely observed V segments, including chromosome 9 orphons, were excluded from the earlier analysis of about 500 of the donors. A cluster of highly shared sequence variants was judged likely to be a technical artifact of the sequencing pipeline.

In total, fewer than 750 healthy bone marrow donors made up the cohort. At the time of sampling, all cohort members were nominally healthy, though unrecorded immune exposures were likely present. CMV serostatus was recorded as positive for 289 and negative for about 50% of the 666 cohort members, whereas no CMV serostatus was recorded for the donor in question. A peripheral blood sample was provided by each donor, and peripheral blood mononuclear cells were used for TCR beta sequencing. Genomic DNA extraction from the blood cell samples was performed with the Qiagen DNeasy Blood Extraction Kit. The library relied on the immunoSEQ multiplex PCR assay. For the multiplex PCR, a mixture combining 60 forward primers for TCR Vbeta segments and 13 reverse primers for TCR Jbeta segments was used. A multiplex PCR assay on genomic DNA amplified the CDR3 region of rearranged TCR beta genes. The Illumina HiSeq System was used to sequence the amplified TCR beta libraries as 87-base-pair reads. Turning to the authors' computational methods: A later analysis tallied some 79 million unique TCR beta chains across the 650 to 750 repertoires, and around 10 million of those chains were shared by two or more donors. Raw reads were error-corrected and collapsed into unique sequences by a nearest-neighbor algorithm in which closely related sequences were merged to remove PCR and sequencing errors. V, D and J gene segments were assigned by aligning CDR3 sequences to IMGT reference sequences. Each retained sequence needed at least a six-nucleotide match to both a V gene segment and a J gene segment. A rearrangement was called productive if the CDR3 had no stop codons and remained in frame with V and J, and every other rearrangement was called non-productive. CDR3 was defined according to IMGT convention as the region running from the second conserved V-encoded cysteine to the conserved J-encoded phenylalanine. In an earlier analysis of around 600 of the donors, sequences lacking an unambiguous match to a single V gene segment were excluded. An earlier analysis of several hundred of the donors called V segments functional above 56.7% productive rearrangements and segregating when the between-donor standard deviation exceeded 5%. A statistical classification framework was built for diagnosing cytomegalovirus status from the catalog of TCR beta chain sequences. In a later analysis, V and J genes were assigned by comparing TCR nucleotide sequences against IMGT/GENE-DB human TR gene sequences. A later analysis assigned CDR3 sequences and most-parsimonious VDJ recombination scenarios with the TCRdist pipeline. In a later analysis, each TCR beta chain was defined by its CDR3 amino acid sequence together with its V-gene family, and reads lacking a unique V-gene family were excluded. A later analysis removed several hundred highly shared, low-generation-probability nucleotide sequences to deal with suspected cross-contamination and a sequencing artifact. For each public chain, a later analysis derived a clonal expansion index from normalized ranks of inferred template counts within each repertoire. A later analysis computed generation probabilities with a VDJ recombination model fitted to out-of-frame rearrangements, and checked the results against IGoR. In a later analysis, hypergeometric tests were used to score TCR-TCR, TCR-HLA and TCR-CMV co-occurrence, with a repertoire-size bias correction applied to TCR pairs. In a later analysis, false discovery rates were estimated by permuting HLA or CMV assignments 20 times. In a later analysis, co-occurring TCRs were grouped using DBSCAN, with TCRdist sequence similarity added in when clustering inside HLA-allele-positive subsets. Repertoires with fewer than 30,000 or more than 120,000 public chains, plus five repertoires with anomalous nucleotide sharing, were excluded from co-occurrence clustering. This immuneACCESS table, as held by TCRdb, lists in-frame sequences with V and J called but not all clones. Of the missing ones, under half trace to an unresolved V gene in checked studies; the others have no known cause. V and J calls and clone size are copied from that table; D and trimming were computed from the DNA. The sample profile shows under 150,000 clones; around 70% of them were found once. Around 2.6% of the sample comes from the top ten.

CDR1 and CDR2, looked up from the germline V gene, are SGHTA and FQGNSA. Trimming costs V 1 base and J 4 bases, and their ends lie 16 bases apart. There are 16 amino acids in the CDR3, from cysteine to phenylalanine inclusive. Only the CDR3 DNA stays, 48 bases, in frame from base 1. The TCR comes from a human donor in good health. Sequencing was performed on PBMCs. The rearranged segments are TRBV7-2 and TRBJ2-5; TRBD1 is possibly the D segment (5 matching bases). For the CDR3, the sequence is CASSLGVLGLGETQYF. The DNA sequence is TGTGCCAGCAGCTTAGGGGTCCTGGGGCTCGGAGAGACCCAGTACTTC.